Listed below are T cell receptor beta chains from one sample, sequenced in a study of shared clonotypes between healthy human individuals. Sequenced by immunoSEQ multiplex PCR; TCRdb stores in-frame clones only, minus some. The sample lists about 2 million clones, around 95% occurring once. Source material: naive CD4+ T cells sorted from blood. All receptors derive from a man between 18 and 35 years old in good health. The CDR3 runs from the conserved cysteine through the conserved F or W. A D gene is named only where the DNA matches it firmly. The size entry is marked missing in some rows and otherwise reads once, few, many or a size class.

D gene,clone size,J gene,V gene,CDR3 DNA,CDR3 protein
TRBD1,.,TRBJ2-2,TRBV5-1,TGCGCCAGCAGCACTACAGGGGGCGATAACACCGGGGAGCTGTTTTTT,CASSTTGGDNTGELFF
.,.,TRBJ2-7,TRBV9,TGTGCCAGCAGCGTAGATGGGTACGAGCAGTACTTC,CASSVDGYEQYF
.,.,TRBJ1-2,TRBV5-1,TGCGCCAGCAGCCAGTCTTCAGGGGCGGACTATGGCTACACCTTC,CASSQSSGADYGYTF
.,.,TRBJ1-6,TRBV30,TGTGCCTGGAGTCTGAACTATAATTCACCCCTCCACTTT,CAWSLNYNSPLHF
.,.,TRBJ2-1,TRBV11-2,TGTGCCAGCAGCTTAGAAGGCGGAGAGCAGTTCTTC,CASSLEGGEQFF
.,.,TRBJ2-7,TRBV6-6,TGTGCCAGCAGTTACGGGTCGGCGATTTCCTTTTACGAGCAGTACTTC,CASSYGSAISFYEQYF
.,.,TRBJ1-2,TRBV10-3,TGTGCCATCAGTCCTGACGGATATGGCTACACCTTC,CAISPDGYGYTF
TRBD1,.,TRBJ2-1,TRBV10-3,TGTGCCATCAGTCCTGGACAGGGGGGGAATGAGCAGTTCTTC,CAISPGQGGNEQFF
.,.,TRBJ1-4,TRBV5-6,TGTGCCAGCAGCTTGGTGGGGCTGGGGGAAAAACTGTTTTTT,CASSLVGLGEKLFF
TRBD1,.,TRBJ1-2,TRBV12-5,TGTGCTAGTGGTTTGGTATTAGGACAGGGAAGAAGCTATGGCTACACCTTC,CASGLVLGQGRSYGYTF
.,.,TRBJ2-1,TRBV10-3,TGTGCCATCAGTGAGTCCTCGGGGCCCTACAATGAGCAGTTCTTC,CAISESSGPYNEQFF
TRBD1,.,TRBJ2-5,TRBV9,TGTGCCAGCAGCAACAGACAGGGAGAAGGGACCCAGTACTTC,CASSNRQGEGTQYF
.,.,TRBJ1-3,TRBV30,TGTGCCTGGAGTGTAAGGAGCTCTGGAAACACCATATATTTT,CAWSVRSSGNTIYF
TRBD1,.,TRBJ1-3,TRBV4-1,TGCGCCAGCAGCCAAGCCGGGACAGATTCTGGAAACACCATATATTTT,CASSQAGTDSGNTIYF
TRBD2,.,TRBJ2-2,TRBV10-3,TGTGCCATCAGTGAGTCGTTGGGCGGGAGTGTCACCGGGGAGCTGTTTTTT,CAISESLGGSVTGELFF
.,.,TRBJ2-6,TRBV11-1,TGTGCCAGCAGCTTAGAACTCTCTGGGGCCAACGTCCTGACTTTC,CASSLELSGANVLTF
.,.,TRBJ2-7,TRBV5-1,TGCGCCAGCAGTCAAAGGGGGAGCTCCTACGAGCAGTACTTC,CASSQRGSSYEQYF
TRBD1,many,TRBJ2-7,TRBV5-1,TGCGCCAGCAGCCCGGACAGGGCCGGTTTCAGCGAGCAGTACTTC,CASSPDRAGFSEQYF
.,.,TRBJ1-5,TRBV5-1,TGCGCCAGCAGCTTGGCCGGGAACAATCAGCCCCAGCATTTT,CASSLAGNNQPQHF
.,.,TRBJ2-1,TRBV29-1,TGCAGCGTTGCACAGCTTCGCTCCTACAATGAGCAGTTCTTC,CSVAQLRSYNEQFF
TRBD2,.,TRBJ2-1,TRBV2,TGTGCCAGCGGGACTACTCCCGGCGATGAGCAGTTCTTC,CASGTTPGDEQFF
.,.,TRBJ2-7,TRBV5-1,TGCGCCAGCAGCTTGGCTTTAGCGCCCTCAGACGAGCAGTACTTC,CASSLALAPSDEQYF
.,.,TRBJ1-6,TRBV10-3,TGTGCCATCAGTGATTTTCAGACTAATTCACCCCTCCACTTT,CAISDFQTNSPLHF
TRBD1,once,TRBJ1-1,TRBV27,TGTGCCAGCACCCGAAGTAAGGGGGCCACTGAAGCTTTCTTT,CASTRSKGATEAFF
.,.,TRBJ1-6,TRBV18,TGTGCCAGCTCACCTACCGCGCAGGGTACATATAATTCACCCCTCCACTTT,CASSPTAQGTYNSPLHF
.,.,TRBJ1-3,TRBV18,TGTGCCAGCTCACCAATACAGGGTTCGGGAAACACCATATATTTT,CASSPIQGSGNTIYF
TRBD1,.,TRBJ1-2,TRBV28,TGTGCCAGCAGTTCGCCCAATACAGGGGGCTATGGCTACACCTTC,CASSSPNTGGYGYTF
.,.,TRBJ2-7,TRBV25-1,TGTGCCAGCAGTCCAGGGACGGGGTATGGGTACTTC,CASSPGTGYGYF
.,.,TRBJ1-1,TRBV30,TGTGCCTGGACCCCGTATCGGACTGAAGCTTTCTTT,CAWTPYRTEAFF
TRBD2,.,TRBJ2-3,TRBV19,TGTGCCAGTAGTAGGTCCCGTCTAGCGGGGGAGGATACGCAGTATTTT,CASSRSRLAGEDTQYF
TRBD1,.,TRBJ1-2,TRBV10-3,TGTGCCATCAGAAACCCTCAGGGGGACTATGGCTACACCTTC,CAIRNPQGDYGYTF
TRBD2,.,TRBJ2-3,TRBV12-5,TGTGCTAGTCTTCTAGCGGGAGCCGAAACGCAGTATTTT,CASLLAGAETQYF
TRBD1,.,TRBJ1-4,TRBV6-5,TGTGCCAGCAGTCTTTCGGACAGGAAATGGGAAAAACTGTTTTTT,CASSLSDRKWEKLFF
.,.,TRBJ2-3,TRBV7-8,TGTGCCAGCAGCCCCGGTTGGAGACCCACAGATACGCAGTATTTT,CASSPGWRPTDTQYF
.,.,TRBJ2-5,TRBV7-9,TGTGCCAGCAGCCCCGTCAGTCAAGAGACCCAGTACTTC,CASSPVSQETQYF
.,.,TRBJ2-2,TRBV11-2,TGTGCCAGCAGCTCCCGTAAGGGAGAAGACACCGGGGAGCTGTTTTTT,CASSSRKGEDTGELFF
.,.,TRBJ2-2,TRBV5-1,TGCGCCAGCAGCTTGGTCGTCGGACGGAACACCGGGGAGCTGTTTTTT,CASSLVVGRNTGELFF
.,.,TRBJ2-7,TRBV10-3,TGTGCCCACCGTTGGGGCAGCGGGTACGAGCAGTACTTC,CAHRWGSGYEQYF
.,.,TRBJ2-1,TRBV30,TGTGCCTGGAATGGACAGATCTACAATGAGCAGTTCTTC,CAWNGQIYNEQFF
.,once,TRBJ2-3,TRBV6-5,TGTGCCAGCCGGCGGTCTAATTCAGATACGCAGTATTTT,CASRRSNSDTQYF
TRBD2,.,TRBJ2-1,TRBV7-2,TGTGCCAGCAGCTTAGCGGCGGGAGCGTACAATGAGCAGTTCTTC,CASSLAAGAYNEQFF
TRBD1,.,TRBJ1-3,TRBV6-6,TGTGCCAGCAGTCCGCAGGGACAGGCGGGAAACACCATATATTTT,CASSPQGQAGNTIYF